This T cell receptor beta chain stems from a study of graft-versus-host responses after intestinal transplantation. Across the study: Among the recipients, all got anti-thymocyte globulin induction and then tacrolimus and steroids for about 3 years. Study-level findings and limits: Declines in HvG clones occurring early post-transplant were associated with peak circulating GvH clone levels.

A word on this clone: Its antigen is not known.

Here immunoSEQ multiplex PCR was the method, and the copy in TCRdb shows in-frame clones only, minus some. The table shows roughly 97,000 clones, with approximately 84% occurring only once. The CDR3 covers 15 residues. Trimming shortened V by 0 bases and J by 0 bases, and 9 bases separated the two germline ends. Germline lookup yields CDR1 MNHEY and CDR2 SVGAGI. V gene TRBV6-5 combines with J gene TRBJ2-7, with unresolved D. This TCR came from a human donor who received an intestinal transplant. Sequenced here: unstimulated CD4+ T cells sorted from spleen or lymph node cells, sampled before intestinal transplant. The DNA for the CDR3 is TGTGCCAGCAGTTACTCGCCTAGACCCTCCTACGAGCAGTACTTC. It yields the protein CASSYSPRPSYEQYF.